What follows are 27 T cell receptor beta chains derived from one specimen sequenced in a study of regulatory T cells in long-lasting Graves disease. The time point is: persistent/refractory GD, antithyroid drugs over 5 years with positive TRAb. PBMC RNA served as the TCR library source. Assembly of TCR beta libraries relied on iRepertoire HTBI primers together with Arm-PCR of CDR3 regions. TCRdb re-called the multiplex PCR reads with MiXCR, one entry per CDR3 protein. The table includes fewer than 400,000 distinct CDR3 sequences, around 20% detected once. The sequencing here drew on peripheral blood mononuclear cells (PBMCs), taken when the disease was refractory, from a patient treated with antithyroid drugs. These receptors originate from a female donor with Graves disease.

The gene calls are TRBV6-5 and TRBJ2-2, with TRBD2 identical over 8 bases. The CDR3 is made up of 16 amino acids. The ends lost 0 bases at V and 4 bases at J; junction bases unmatched: 4. Germline V lookup: CDR1 MNHEY, CDR2 SVGAGI. The CDR3 nucleotides read TGTGCCAGCAGTTACTCTGCGGGAGGAGTCACCGGGGAGCTGTTTTTT. Translation: CASSYSAGGVTGELFF.

This chain links TRBV30 with TRBJ2-4; the D is unclear. There are 12 residues in the CDR3. Trimming left V 0 bases short and J 5 bases short, with 5 bases between. The V gene's germline CDR1 is GTSNPN and CDR2 SVGIG (reference sequence). CDR3 in DNA: TGTGCCTGGAGTGTTGACGAAAACATTCAGTACTTC. Translating it yields CAWSVDENIQYF.

This clonotype was found many times. The chain uses TRBV9 and TRBJ1-1; D is ambiguous. Germline-derived CDR1 and CDR2 are SGDLS and YYNGEE. The CDR3 has 14 amino acids. V lost 2 bases to trimming and J lost 0 bases, with 8 bases between them. CDR3 nucleotides: TGTGCCAGCAGCGTCGAGGCCTTGAACACTGAAGCTTTCTTT. It is translated as CASSVEALNTEAFF.

This chain connects TRBV7-2 to TRBJ1-3, with 7 nucleotides matching TRBD1. The CDR3 has 16 residues. Losses at the gene ends were 2 bases for V and 0 bases for J; bases not matched to a gene: 4. Germline CDR1 reads SGHTA; CDR2 reads FQGNSA. The CDR3 DNA is TGTGCCAGCAGCTTATTCGGGACAGTCTCTGGAAACACCATATATTTT. Translating gives CASSLFGTVSGNTIYF.

This clonotype was counted many times. This chain joins TRBV12-3 or TRBV12-4 and TRBJ1-1, with D maybe TRBD1 (5 bases). This CDR3 comprises 14 residues. V gave up 3 bases and J gave up 0 bases, with 8 bases separating them. The CDR3 DNA reads TGTGCCAGCAGTTTGACAGTCATGAACACTGAAGCTTTCTTT. It yields the protein CASSLTVMNTEAFF.

This clonotype was seen repeatedly, ten times or more. The genes are TRBV2 and TRBJ2-7; D unresolved. The CDR3 has 11 residues. Trimming took 7 bases from V and 6 from J, leaving 10 bases between them. Germline V gene sequence: CDR1 SNHLY, CDR2 FYNNEI. CDR3 sequence (DNA): TGTGCCAGCATCCTCTTAAGCGAGCAGTACTTC. Protein product: CASILLSEQYF.

This clonotype was detected many times. V is TRBV20-1 and J is TRBJ2-7; 11 bases fit TRBD1. Trimming cost V 8 bases and J 2 bases; bases outside gene matches: 8. This CDR3 region has 14 residues. Germline V CDR1 and CDR2: DFQATT, SNEGSKA (reference sequence). DNA of the CDR3: TGCAGTATCTCCGGGACAGGGGGAACCTACGAGCAGTACTTC. This sequence encodes CSISGTGGTYEQYF.

The chain employs TRBV5-5 and TRBJ1-1, with TRBD1 matching over 7 bases. Germline V gene data show CDR1 as SGHKS and CDR2 as YYEKEE (reference sequence). Trimming at V came to 4 bases and at J to 0 bases, leaving 6 bases not matched to a gene. The length of the CDR3 is 15 residues. DNA for the CDR3: TGTGCCAGCAGCGCGCCACAGGGGATGAACACTGAAGCTTTCTTT. Translated: CASSAPQGMNTEAFF.

Ten or more counts support this clonotype. The gene calls are TRBV18 and TRBJ1-2; no clear D gene. The germline CDR1 and CDR2 sequences are KGHSH and LQKENI. CDR3 size: 14 residues. V lost 1 base to trimming and J lost 5 bases, with 11 bases between them. In DNA, the CDR3 is TGTGCCAGCTCACCACTTGAAGGACCTTATGGCTACACCTTC. This sequence encodes CASSPLEGPYGYTF.

This clonotype was counted only a few times. V and J are TRBV3-1 and TRBJ1-2, with D perhaps matching TRBD1 (5 bases). Per germline, CDR1 LGHDT and CDR2 YNNKEL (reference sequence). The CDR3 runs 12 residues. V dropped 2 bases and J dropped 7 bases, with 8 bases sitting between them. DNA of the CDR3: TGTGCCAGCAGCCAACGCGGGGGTGGCTACACCTTC. It yields the protein CASSQRGGGYTF. The entire variable domain, with the rest obtained from reference TRBV3-1 and TRBJ1-2, is as follows: DTAVSQTPKYLVTQMGNDKSIKCEQNLGHDTMYWYKQDSKKFLKIMFSYNNKELIINETVPNRFSPKSPDKAHLNLHINSLELGDSAVYFCASSQRGGGYTFGSGTRLTVV.

There are many counts of this clonotype. The chain joins TRBV7-2 to TRBJ1-1, with 9 positions matching TRBD1. V trimming: 2 bases; J trimming: 4 bases; junction bases outside the gene matches: 5. Germline V lookup: CDR1 SGHTA, CDR2 FQGNSA. The length of the CDR3 is 15 residues. The CDR3, as DNA: TGTGCCAGCAGCTTATTGGGGACAGGGAGCACTGAAGCTTTCTTT. It specifies CASSLLGTGSTEAFF.

This clonotype has a count of ten or more. The V gene is TRBV24-1, the J gene TRBJ2-2; TRBD2 matches at 8 bases. CDR1 is KGHDR and CDR2 is SFDVKD in the germline V gene. CDR3 size: 16 residues. Trimming cost V 5 bases and J 6 bases; bases outside gene matches: 10. CDR3 sequence (DNA): TGTGCCACCAGTGCTACACGGGGGGGCCGGGCCGGGGAGCTGTTTTTT. The encoded protein is CATSATRGGRAGELFF.

A remark on this clonotype: This may arise from a read error, as a much more abundant clone is one base away. This chain uses TRBV20-1 with TRBJ2-5, with TRBD1 as a possible D gene (6 bases). The germline V and J ends were trimmed by 5 bases and 7 bases, with 23 bases remaining between them. Germline CDR1 DFQATT, CDR2 SNEGSKA (reference sequence). The CDR3 sequence is 15 residues long. DNA for the CDR3: TGCAGTGCTCAACCCTTCGGGCAGGGGAGAAGGACCCAGTACTTC. Its translation is CSAQPFGQGRRTQYF.

The sample holds many counts of this clonotype. The gene calls are TRBV6-1 and TRBJ1-4, with a tentative D call TRBD1 (6 bases). The CDR3 covers 15 residues. The V and J ends lost 5 bases and 10 bases respectively, with 20 bases between them. Germline V lookup: CDR1 MNHNS, CDR2 SASEGT. The CDR3 protein is CASSPPEGGTGKLFF. The CDR3 DNA reads TGTGCCAGCAGTCCACCCGAGGGGGGAACCGGAAAACTGTTTTTT.

This chain links TRBV28 with TRBJ2-7; D perhaps matches TRBD2 (6 bases). CDR3 length equals 11 residues. Germline V gene data show CDR1 as MDHEN and CDR2 as SYDVKM. The germline V and J ends were trimmed by 4 bases and 7 bases, with 8 bases remaining between them. Here the CDR3 reads CASSWGREQYF. In nucleotides, the CDR3 is TGTGCCAGCAGTTGGGGGAGGGAGCAGTACTTC. Full variable domain (outside the CDR3, taken from reference TRBV28 and TRBJ2-7): DVKVTQSSRYLVKRTGEKVFLECVQDMDHENMFWYRQDPGLGLRLIYFSYDVKMKEKGDIPEGYSVSREKKERFSLILESASTNQTSMYLCASSWGREQYFGPGTRLTVT.

This clonotype was seen many times. V is TRBV2 and J is TRBJ2-3; no reliable D call. The ends were cut back, 5 bases at V and 1 base at J, with 10 bases in the middle. The germline gives CDR1 SNHLY, CDR2 FYNNEI. CDR3 length: 14 amino acids. This chain's CDR3 is CASSRSTRTDTQYF. Here the CDR3 DNA reads TGTGCCAGCAGTCGTAGTACCCGCACAGATACGCAGTATTTT.

This clonotype was detected a few times. V and J are TRBV12-3 or TRBV12-4 and TRBJ1-3; no reliable D call. The V end lost 8 bases, the J end lost 1 base, and 9 bases lay between the germline ends. This CDR3 has 13 amino acids. CDR3 nucleotides: TGTGCCAGCCTCCGACGATCTGGAAACACCATATATTTT. Translation gives CASLRRSGNTIYF.

This clonotype was seen many times. The J gene is TRBJ2-5, the V gene TRBV10-3, with D unresolved. V dropped 2 bases and J dropped 8 bases, with 15 bases sitting between them. The CDR3 sequence is 14 residues long. Germline assignment: CDR1 ENHRY and CDR2 SYGVKD. CDR3 protein: CAISEDAAVSTQYF. CDR3 DNA: TGTGCCATCAGTGAGGACGCCGCAGTGTCAACCCAGTACTTC.

DNA for the CDR3: TGCAGCGTTGTAGGTTATAGCAATCAGCCCCAGCATTTT. As protein: CSVVGYSNQPQHF. The chain recombines TRBV29-1 with TRBJ1-5; no clear D gene. Trimming cost V 4 bases and J 0 bases, with 7 bases left between them. Germline V gene sequence: CDR1 SQVTM, CDR2 ANQGSEA. The CDR3 is 13 amino acids. Full variable domain (missing parts from reference TRBV29-1 and TRBJ1-5): SAVISQKPSRDICQRGTSLTIQCQVDSQVTMMFWYRQQPGQSLTLIATANQGSEATYESGFVIDKFPISRPNLTFSTLTVSNMSPEDSSIYLCSVVGYSNQPQHFGDGTRLSIL.

This clonotype was recorded at least ten times. This chain joins TRBV2 and TRBJ2-7; D ambiguous. Looked up from germline, CDR1 is SNHLY and CDR2 is FYNNEI. The germline V and J ends were trimmed by 6 bases and 3 bases, with 6 bases remaining between them. This CDR3 is built from 11 residues. The CDR3 nucleotides read TGTGCCAGCAGGGGGTTCTACGAGCAGTACTTC. Amino acid sequence: CASRGFYEQYF.

This clonotype has a handful of counts. The chain recombines TRBV27 with TRBJ1-2; D may be TRBD1 (5 bases). The CDR3 totals 15 residues. Germline V gives CDR1 MNHEY, CDR2 SMNVEV (reference sequence). Trimming removed 3 bases from V and 5 bases from J, with 16 bases in between. For the CDR3, the DNA is TGTGCCAGCAGTTTGGAAGGGGTGGGGATATATGGCTACACCTTC. This encodes CASSLEGVGIYGYTF.

This clonotype has at least ten counts. The genes are TRBV5-1 and TRBJ1-4; TRBD1 is a possible D gene (5 bases). Germline-derived CDR1 and CDR2 are SGHRS and YFSETQ. The CDR3 covers 14 residues. Trimming removed 0 bases from V and 5 bases from J, with 8 bases in between. CDR3 sequence: CASSLAGPNEKLFF. CDR3 coding DNA: TGCGCCAGCAGCTTGGCGGGACCCAATGAAAAACTGTTTTTT.

The sample holds a few counts of this clonotype. The rearrangement joins TRBV5-1 to TRBJ2-7; a weak D match, TRBD2 (5 bases). This CDR3 comprises 15 residues. Germline lookup yields CDR1 SGHRS and CDR2 YFSETQ. Trimming removed 0 bases from V and 3 bases from J, with 13 bases in between. The CDR3 DNA follows: TGCGCCAGCAGCTTGGTTCCGGGAAACGGCTACGAGCAGTACTTC. This encodes CASSLVPGNGYEQYF.

This clonotype was observed many times. The rearrangement joins TRBV28 to TRBJ2-2; tentatively, D is TRBD2 (5 bases). The CDR3 runs 17 residues. V dropped 7 bases and J dropped 2 bases, with 20 bases sitting between them. Germline V gives CDR1 MDHEN, CDR2 SYDVKM. Written as DNA, the CDR3 is TGTGCCAGCAATGGAGTACGGAGCGGCCTTAACACCGGGGAGCTGTTTTTT. Translating gives CASNGVRSGLNTGELFF.

In its sample, this clonotype was seen many times. One end of the junction fails to match germline, which may point to a read error. The CDR3 DNA follows: TGTGCCAGCAGTGCGGACAGGGGGCTCAATCAGCCCCAGCATTTT. It specifies CASSADRGLNQPQHF. The V call is TRBV10-2, the J call TRBJ1-5; TRBD1 aligns across 11 bases. Germline lookup yields CDR1 WSHSY and CDR2 SAAADI. The CDR3 contains 15 residues.

Of note for this clonotype: The likely explanation is a read error, given a far larger clone one base away. The genes are TRBV6-2 or TRBV6-3 and TRBJ2-2; D is possibly TRBD1 or TRBD2 (5 bases each). Germline-derived CDR1 and CDR2 are MNHEY and SVGEGT. This CDR3 spans 12 amino acids. DNA for the CDR3: TGTGCCAGCAGTTACTCGATGGGGGAGCTGCTTTTT. Its translation is CASSYSMGELLF.

A word on this clonotype: A read error is possible here, since a much larger clone lies one base away. The V call is TRBV28, the J call TRBJ2-4, with D perhaps TRBD1 (6 bases). The CDR3 covers 15 residues. Germline lookup yields CDR1 MDHEN and CDR2 SYDVKM. The CDR3 region has the DNA TGTGCCAACAGTGTCACAGGGTTGGCCAAAAACATTCAGTACTTC. It codes for CANSVTGLAKNIQYF.